Below, 8 T cell receptor beta chains from the same sample are listed, as sequenced in a study of PD-1 blockade in classical Hodgkin lymphoma. Sequencing used immunoSEQ multiplex PCR; TCRdb keeps in-frame clones, though not all of them. The sample lists 7,000 or so clones; about 77% were seen once. Each of the patients experienced relapse following autologous stem cell transplantation, and their brentuximab vedotin exposure differed. Sequencing was performed on peripheral blood mononuclear cells (PBMCs), taken before the second cycle of nivolumab. The receptors come from a human donor with classical Hodgkin lymphoma.

The chain links TRBV28 to TRBJ1-5, with D unclear. Germline CDR1 and CDR2: MDHEN and SYDVKM. This CDR3 has 16 amino acids. The V gene lost 5 bases and the J gene lost 0 bases, with 14 bases spanning the gap. DNA of the CDR3: TGTGCCAGCAGTCAATACACAGACACTAGCAATCAGCCCCAGCATTTT. Protein sequence: CASSQYTDTSNQPQHF.

V and J are TRBV28 and TRBJ2-1; D is ambiguous. The CDR3 is made up of 11 amino acids. V was trimmed by 3 bases and J by 12 bases, leaving 9 bases between them. Germline V gene lookup returns CDR1 MDHEN and CDR2 SYDVKM. This chain's CDR3 is CASSFSFGQFF. In DNA form, the CDR3 reads TGTGCCAGCAGTTTTTCATTCGGGCAGTTCTTC.

The CDR3 DNA follows: TGTGCCAGCAGTCAAGGTGGCGGGAACACTGAAGCTTTCTTT. This translates into CASSQGGGNTEAFF. V usage is TRBV7-2 and J usage is TRBJ1-1; D unclear. This CDR3 spans 14 amino acids. Between the trimmed V and J ends, which lost 6 bases and 1 base, there was a span of 12 bases. Germline V gives CDR1 SGHTA, CDR2 FQGNSA.

The chain uses TRBV28 and TRBJ1-2; D not resolved. The CDR3 extends over 13 amino acids. CDR1 and CDR2 from the germline V gene are MDHEN and SYDVKM. V lost 0 bases and J 6 bases, leaving 8 bases between the germline ends. This CDR3 reads CASSLWDGNGYTF. Written as DNA, the CDR3 is TGTGCCAGCAGTTTATGGGACGGGAATGGCTACACCTTC.

V gene TRBV28 combines with J gene TRBJ1-2, with D unresolved. The V end was cut by 2 bases, the J end by 5 bases, with 6 bases between. This CDR3 has 12 amino acids. CDR1 and CDR2 from the germline V gene are MDHEN and SYDVKM. This CDR3 reads CASSLGQYGYTF. The CDR3 DNA follows: TGTGCCAGCAGTTTAGGCCAGTATGGCTACACCTTC.

This clone was seen a single time. This sequence joins TRBV6-5 and TRBJ1-1; the match to TRBD1 covers 7 bases. With 4 bases clipped from V and 4 bases from J, the junction kept 9 bases outside the gene matches. Germline V lookup: CDR1 MNHEY, CDR2 SVGAGI. The CDR3 loop spans 15 amino acids. The CDR3 nucleotides read TGTGCCAGCAGTTTCCTGACAGGGAGGAGCACTGAAGCTTTCTTT. It is translated as CASSFLTGRSTEAFF.

The genes are TRBV2 and TRBJ1-6, with D possibly being TRBD1 (5 bases). Trimming left V 3 bases short and J 13 bases short, with 10 bases between. Germline V lookup: CDR1 SNHLY, CDR2 FYNNEI. The CDR3 runs to 12 residues. The CDR3 spells CASSDPGLPLHF. In nucleotides, the CDR3 is TGTGCCAGCAGTGATCCAGGGCTCCCCCTCCACTTT.

The chain uses TRBV19 and TRBJ1-1, with D perhaps TRBD1 (5 bases). Trimming removed 5 bases from V and 0 bases from J, with 16 bases in between. Germline-derived CDR1 and CDR2 are LNHDA and SQIVND (reference sequence). The CDR3 is 16 amino acids. The DNA of the CDR3 is TGTGCCAGTAGTTACCCGGCGGGGCCCATGAACACTGAAGCTTTCTTT. Residues: CASSYPAGPMNTEAFF.